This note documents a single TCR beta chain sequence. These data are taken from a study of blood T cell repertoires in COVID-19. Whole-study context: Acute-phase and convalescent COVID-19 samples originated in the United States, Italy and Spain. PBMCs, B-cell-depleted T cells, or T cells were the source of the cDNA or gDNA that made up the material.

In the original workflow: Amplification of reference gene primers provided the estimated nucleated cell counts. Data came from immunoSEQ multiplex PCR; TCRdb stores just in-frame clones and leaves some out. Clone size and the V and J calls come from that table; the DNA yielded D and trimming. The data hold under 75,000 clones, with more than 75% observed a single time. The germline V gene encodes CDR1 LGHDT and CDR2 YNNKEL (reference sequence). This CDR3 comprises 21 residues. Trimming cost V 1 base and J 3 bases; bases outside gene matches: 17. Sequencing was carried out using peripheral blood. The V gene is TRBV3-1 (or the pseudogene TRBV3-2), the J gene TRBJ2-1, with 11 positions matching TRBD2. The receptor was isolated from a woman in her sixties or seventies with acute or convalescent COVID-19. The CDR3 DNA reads TGTGCCAGCAGCCAAGGATCTAGCGGGGGGTTTAGGGTAAACCTCTACAATGAGCAGTTCTTC. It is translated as CASSQGSSGGFRVNLYNEQFF.